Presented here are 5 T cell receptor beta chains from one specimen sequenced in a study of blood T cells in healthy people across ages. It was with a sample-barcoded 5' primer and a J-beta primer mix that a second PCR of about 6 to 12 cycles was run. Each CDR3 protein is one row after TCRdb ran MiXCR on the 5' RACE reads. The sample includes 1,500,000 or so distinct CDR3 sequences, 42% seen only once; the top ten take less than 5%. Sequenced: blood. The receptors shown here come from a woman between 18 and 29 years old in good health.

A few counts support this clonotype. Written as DNA, the CDR3 is TGTGCCATCAGGTCCGACAGCAATCAGCCCCAGCATTTT. This translates into CAIRSDSNQPQHF. The chain employs TRBV10-3 and TRBJ1-5; D is uncertain. This CDR3 is built from 13 residues. Germline lookup yields CDR1 ENHRY and CDR2 SYGVKD. V dropped 6 bases and J dropped 1 base, with 7 bases sitting between them.

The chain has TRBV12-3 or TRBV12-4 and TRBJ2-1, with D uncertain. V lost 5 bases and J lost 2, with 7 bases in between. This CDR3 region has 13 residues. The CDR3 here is CASSKRPYNEQFF. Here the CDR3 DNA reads TGTGCCAGCAGTAAAAGACCCTACAATGAGCAGTTCTTC.

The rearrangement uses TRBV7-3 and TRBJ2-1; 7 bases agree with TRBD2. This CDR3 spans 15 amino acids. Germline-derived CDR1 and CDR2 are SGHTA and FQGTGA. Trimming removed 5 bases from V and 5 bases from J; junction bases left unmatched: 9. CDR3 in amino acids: CASSEQRAGDNEQFF. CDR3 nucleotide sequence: TGTGCCAGCAGCGAACAAAGGGCGGGGGACAATGAGCAGTTCTTC.

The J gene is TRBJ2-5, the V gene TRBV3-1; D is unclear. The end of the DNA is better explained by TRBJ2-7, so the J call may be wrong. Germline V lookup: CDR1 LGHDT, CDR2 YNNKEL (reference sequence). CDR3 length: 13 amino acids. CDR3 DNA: TGTGCCAGCAGCCTCAGGCGGCAGTACGAGCAGTACTTC. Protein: CASSLRRQYEQYF.

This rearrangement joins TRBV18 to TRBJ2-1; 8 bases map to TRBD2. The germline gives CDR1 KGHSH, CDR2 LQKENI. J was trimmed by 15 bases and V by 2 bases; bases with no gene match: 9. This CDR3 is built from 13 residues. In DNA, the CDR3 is TGTGCCAGCTCACCAACCGAAGGACTAGCTTGGTTCTTC. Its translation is CASSPTEGLAWFF.